Sequencing of this TCR beta chain was carried out in a study of vaccination and CD4 T cells after COVID-19. Treatment given: 10-day PBMC culture with coronavirus spike peptide pools or control peptides (ViraFEST assay). Trimming left V 0 bases short and J 0 bases short, with 8 bases between. This CDR3 contains 16 residues. Germline CDR1 is MNHEY and CDR2 is SVGAGI. This clonotype was recorded only once. The antigen is undetermined. Cultured CD4+ T-cell DNA underwent Oncomine TCR Beta short-read sequencing. TCRdb re-called the PCR reads with MiXCR, one entry per CDR3 protein. The sample records about 14,000 distinct CDR3 sequences, 45% to 65% being singletons.

The clonotype originates from a human donor who had recovered from COVID-19. The V gene is TRBV6-5, the J gene TRBJ2-2; D unclear. Sequenced material: CD4+ T cells from blood, cultured in vitro. The CDR3 bases are TGTGCCAGCAGTTACTCGTGGAGCTCGAACACCGGGGAGCTGTTTTTT. Its protein product is CASSYSWSSNTGELFF.